This T cell receptor (beta chain) was retrieved from a study of T cell responses to AZD1222 COVID-19 vaccine. As to this clone: Its antigen remains unidentified.

Second doses at about 4 or about 12 weeks were pooled. Overall study results and limits: Repertoire sampling happened only post peak T cell response. Nearly half of spike-specific TCRs reportedly target unmutated variant regions.

Assay: immunoSEQ multiplex PCR; the TCRdb copy retains only in-frame clones and omits some. Of about 150,000 clones listed, roughly 90% are singletons. The CDR3 runs to 11 residues. The ends were cut back, 3 bases at V and 7 bases at J, with 6 bases in the middle. The sequencing used peripheral blood, collected 28 days after the second AZD1222 dose. This TCR derives from an adult who received the AZD1222 COVID-19 vaccine. This chain joins TRBV12-3 or TRBV12-4 and TRBJ1-1; D is unclear. Here the CDR3 reads CASSFGVEAFF. In DNA, the CDR3 is TGTGCCAGCAGTTTCGGGGTTGAAGCTTTCTTT.